This T cell receptor beta chain was observed in a study of blood T cell repertoires in COVID-19. Study context: Nucleic acid was either cDNA or gDNA, and it came from T cells, B-cell-depleted T cells, or PBMCs.

This CDR3 is built from 15 residues. V gave up 4 bases and J gave up 4 bases; unmatched junction bases: 9. Germline V CDR1 and CDR2: LGHDT, YNNKEL (reference sequence). Data came from immunoSEQ multiplex PCR; TCRdb stores just in-frame clones and leaves some out. The sample shows some 120,000 clones, 65% to 85% of them seen only once. Sequenced material: peripheral blood. The gene calls are TRBV3-1 (or the pseudogene TRBV3-2) and TRBJ1-1; 7 nucleotides match TRBD1. The receptor's source is a man in his 70s with acute or convalescent COVID-19. The CDR3 sequence: CASSPILTGSTEAFF. The CDR3 DNA sequence: TGTGCCAGCAGCCCGATCCTGACAGGGAGCACTGAAGCTTTCTTT.